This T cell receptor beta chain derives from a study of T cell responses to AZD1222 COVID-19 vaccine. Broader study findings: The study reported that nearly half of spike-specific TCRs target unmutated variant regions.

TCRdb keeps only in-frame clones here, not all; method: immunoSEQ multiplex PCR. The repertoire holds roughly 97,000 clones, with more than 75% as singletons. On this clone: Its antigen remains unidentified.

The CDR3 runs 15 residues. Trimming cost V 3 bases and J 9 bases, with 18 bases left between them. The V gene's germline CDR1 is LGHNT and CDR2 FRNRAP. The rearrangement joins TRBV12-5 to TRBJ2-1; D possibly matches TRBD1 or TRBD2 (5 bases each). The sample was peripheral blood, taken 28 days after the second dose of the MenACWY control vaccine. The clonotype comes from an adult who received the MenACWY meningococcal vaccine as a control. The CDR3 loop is CASGFSPGPLGEQFF. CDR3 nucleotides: TGTGCTAGTGGTTTTTCACCGGGACCTCTTGGTGAGCAGTTCTTC.